The 11 T cell receptor beta chains reported below all come from one sample, sequenced in a study of post-analysis software for immune sequencing data. Study results and caveats: Controls had lower frequencies than patients of about 5 TRBV segments, which included TRBV5-6, TRBV5-1 and TRBV20-1.

These receptors' targets are unknown. The TCR beta cDNA libraries contained unique molecular identifiers. TCRdb re-derived calls from the PCR reads in MiXCR, one entry per CDR3 protein. The sample consists of approximately 400,000 distinct CDR3 sequences, less than 40% of them appearing once. Sequencing input: blood. These receptors were collected from a girl under 18 with multiple sclerosis.

This clonotype was recorded once. The chain employs TRBV7-2 and TRBJ2-7; 13 nucleotides align to TRBD2. The CDR3 has 16 residues. V was pared by 4 bases and J by 7 bases, with 10 bases of the junction left unmatched. In germline, CDR1 is SGHTA, CDR2 FQGNSA. The CDR3: CASSSGGLAGFNEQYF. CDR3 in DNA: TGTGCCAGCAGCTCTGGGGGACTAGCGGGGTTCAATGAGCAGTACTTC.

CDR3 residues: CASSSPVQGYNEQFF. As DNA, the CDR3 is TGTGCCAGCAGCTCTCCTGTGCAGGGTTACAATGAGCAGTTCTTC. This sequence joins TRBV7-9 and TRBJ2-1; perhaps TRBD1 as D (5 bases). This CDR3 comprises 15 residues. V lost 4 bases to trimming and J lost 4 bases, with 14 bases between them. Germline V lookup: CDR1 SEHNR, CDR2 FQNEAQ (reference sequence).

The chain employs TRBV5-1 and TRBJ2-1; tentative D call: TRBD1 (7 bases). The CDR3 sequence is 15 residues long. V lost 0 bases and J lost 10, with 17 bases in between. CDR1 is SGHRS and CDR2 is YFSETQ in the germline V gene. The CDR3 nucleotides read TGCGCCAGCAGCTTGGCCCCAGGGGGGCCCGGGGAGCAGTTCTTC. Amino acid sequence: CASSLAPGGPGEQFF.

The chain employs TRBV18 and TRBJ2-7; D remains unclear. CDR3 length: 14 amino acids. Per the germline V gene, CDR1 is KGHSH and CDR2 is LQKENI. V dropped 6 bases and J dropped 2 bases, with 14 bases sitting between them. The chain's CDR3 is CASSPKTSPYEQYF. The DNA for the CDR3 is TGTGCCAGCTCGCCAAAGACATCCCCCTACGAGCAGTACTTC.

This clonotype was counted only a few times. CDR3 nucleotides: TGCGCCAGCAGCTTTACCGGCAGCCCCTACGAGCAGTACTTC. This sequence encodes CASSFTGSPYEQYF. The chain recombines TRBV5-1 with TRBJ2-7; D is undetermined. V shed 2 bases and J shed 2 bases, with 11 bases lying between them. This CDR3 is 14 amino acids long. Germline CDR1 and CDR2: SGHRS and YFSETQ.

The chain joins TRBV5-1 to TRBJ1-4; D possibly corresponds to TRBD1 (5 bases). Per germline, CDR1 SGHRS and CDR2 YFSETQ. CDR3 length: 17 residues. Trimming left V 0 bases short and J 5 bases short, with 17 bases between. CDR3 DNA sequence: TGCGCCAGCAGCTTGGTGTATAGGGGCAGGCCAAATGAAAAACTGTTTTTT. Translation gives CASSLVYRGRPNEKLFF.

V is TRBV6-1 and J is TRBJ2-5; 9 bases fit TRBD1. Germline V gives CDR1 MNHNS, CDR2 SASEGT. This CDR3 region has 16 residues. J lost 5 bases, V lost 7 bases, and 14 bases had no gene match. CDR3 sequence: CASIQQGALRSETQYF. CDR3 nucleotides: TGTGCCAGCATTCAACAGGGGGCTCTACGCAGTGAGACCCAGTACTTC.

There are a few counts of this clonotype. This chain joins TRBV12-3 or TRBV12-4 and TRBJ1-1, with a weak D call TRBD1 (5 bases). V lost 6 bases and J 3 bases, leaving 14 bases between the germline ends. The CDR3 length is 14 residues. CDR3 region: CASRATDSHTEAFF. CDR3 DNA: TGTGCCAGCAGAGCTACCGACAGCCACACTGAAGCTTTCTTT.

In its sample, this clonotype was seen a few times. The chain has TRBV9 and TRBJ2-3; TRBD2 aligns across 7 bases. Unmatched junction bases numbered 13, after V lost 7 bases and J lost 2 bases. The CDR3 extends over 16 amino acids. CDR1 and CDR2 (germline): SGDLS, YYNGEE. The CDR3 DNA is TGTGCCAGCGCCCACCCACGCGGGGGACTCACAGATACGCAGTATTTT. This encodes CASAHPRGGLTDTQYF.

V and J are TRBV28 and TRBJ2-5; D possibly corresponds to TRBD2 (6 bases). The ends were cut back, 2 bases at V and 2 bases at J, with 18 bases in the middle. CDR1 MDHEN and CDR2 SYDVKM come from the germline V gene. The length of the CDR3 is 17 residues. The CDR3: CASSLRLGKGGQETQYF. As DNA, the CDR3 is TGTGCCAGCAGTTTAAGGTTGGGTAAGGGAGGTCAAGAGACCCAGTACTTC.

V and J are TRBV10-3 and TRBJ1-5, with 8 bases aligning to TRBD1. This CDR3 contains 17 residues. J was trimmed by 7 bases and V by 3 bases; bases with no gene match: 14. Germline assignment: CDR1 ENHRY and CDR2 SYGVKD. Here the CDR3 reads CAISDASGGSQVQPQHF. CDR3 nucleotides: TGTGCCATCAGTGACGCCTCAGGGGGCTCCCAGGTCCAGCCCCAGCATTTT.